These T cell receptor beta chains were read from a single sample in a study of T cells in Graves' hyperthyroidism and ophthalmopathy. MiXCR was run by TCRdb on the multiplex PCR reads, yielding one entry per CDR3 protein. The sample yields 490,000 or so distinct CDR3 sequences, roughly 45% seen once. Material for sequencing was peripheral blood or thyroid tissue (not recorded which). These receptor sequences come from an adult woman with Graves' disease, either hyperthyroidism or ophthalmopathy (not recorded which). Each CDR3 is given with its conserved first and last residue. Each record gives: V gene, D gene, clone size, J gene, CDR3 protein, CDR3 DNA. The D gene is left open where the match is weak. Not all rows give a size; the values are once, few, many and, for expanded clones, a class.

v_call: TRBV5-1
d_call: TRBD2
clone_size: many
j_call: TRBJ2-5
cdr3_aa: CASSSEPSGSGETQYF
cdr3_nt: TGCGCCAGCAGCTCGGAACCTAGCGGGAGCGGGGAGACCCAGTACTTC

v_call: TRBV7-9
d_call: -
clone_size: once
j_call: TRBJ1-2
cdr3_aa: CASSSTELYGYTF
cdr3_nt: TGTGCCAGCAGCTCGACAGAGTTATATGGCTACACCTTC

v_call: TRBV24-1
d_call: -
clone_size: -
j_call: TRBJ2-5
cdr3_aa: CATSDTASYQETQYF
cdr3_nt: TGTGCCACCAGTGATACAGCATCGTACCAAGAGACCCAGTACTTC

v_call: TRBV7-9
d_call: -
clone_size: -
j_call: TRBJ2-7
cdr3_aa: CASSFRDNAYEQYF
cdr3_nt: TGTGCCAGCAGCTTCCGGGACAACGCCTACGAGCAGTACTTC

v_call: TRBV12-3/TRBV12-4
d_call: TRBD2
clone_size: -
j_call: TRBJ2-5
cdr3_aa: CAISAPGLAGDLARETQYF
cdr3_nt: TGTGCCATCAGTGCGCCGGGACTAGCGGGAGACTTGGCGCGGGAGACCCAGTACTTC

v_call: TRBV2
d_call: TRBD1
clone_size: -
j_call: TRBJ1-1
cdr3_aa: CASRKTGSVTEAFF
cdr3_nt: TGTGCCAGCAGGAAGACAGGGTCGGTCACTGAAGCTTTCTTT

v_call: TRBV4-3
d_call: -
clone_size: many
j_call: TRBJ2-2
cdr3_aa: CASSQAMYTGELFF
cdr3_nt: TGCGCCAGCAGCCAGGCTATGTACACCGGGGAGCTGTTTTTT

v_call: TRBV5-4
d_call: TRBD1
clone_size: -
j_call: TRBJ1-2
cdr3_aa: CASSRQGQNYGYTF
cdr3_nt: TGTGCCAGCAGCCGACAGGGGCAAAACTATGGCTACACCTTC

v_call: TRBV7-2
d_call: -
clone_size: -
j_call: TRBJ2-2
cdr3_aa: CASSLEQAGELFF
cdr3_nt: TGTGCCAGCAGCTTAGAACAGGCCGGGGAGCTGTTTTTT

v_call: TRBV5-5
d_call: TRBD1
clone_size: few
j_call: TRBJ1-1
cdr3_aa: CASSWDSPNTEAFF
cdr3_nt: TGTGCCAGCAGCTGGGACAGTCCGAACACTGAAGCTTTCTTT

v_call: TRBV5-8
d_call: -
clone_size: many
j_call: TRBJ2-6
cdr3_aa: CASSFGGPSSGANVLTF
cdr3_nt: TGTGCCAGCAGCTTTGGAGGCCCAAGCTCTGGGGCCAACGTCCTGACTTTC

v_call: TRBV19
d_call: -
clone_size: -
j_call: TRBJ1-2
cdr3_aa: CASAPWDGYGYTF
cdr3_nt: TGTGCCAGTGCCCCGTGGGACGGCTATGGCTACACCTTC

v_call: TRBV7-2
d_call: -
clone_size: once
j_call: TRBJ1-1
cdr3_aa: CASSLRAEGNTEAFF
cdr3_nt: TGTGCCAGCAGCTTGCGAGCGGAAGGAAACACTGAAGCTTTCTTT

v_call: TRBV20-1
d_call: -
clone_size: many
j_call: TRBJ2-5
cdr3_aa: CSAKNLSPPTAGETQYF
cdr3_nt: TGCAGTGCTAAAAACCTTTCGCCACCTACAGCGGGAGAGACCCAGTACTTC

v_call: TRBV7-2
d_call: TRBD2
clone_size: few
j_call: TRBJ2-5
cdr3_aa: CASSLSAGIQETQYF
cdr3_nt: TGTGCCAGCAGCTTATCAGCGGGAATACAAGAGACCCAGTACTTC

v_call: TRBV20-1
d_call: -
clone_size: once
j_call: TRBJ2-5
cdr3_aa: CSATQGGTQYF
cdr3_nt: TGCAGTGCTACCCAGGGGGGGACCCAGTACTTC

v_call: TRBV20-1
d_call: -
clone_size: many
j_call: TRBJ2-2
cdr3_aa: CSARPGSRQNTGELFF
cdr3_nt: TGCAGTGCTAGGCCAGGGTCCCGACAAAACACCGGGGAGCTGTTTTTT

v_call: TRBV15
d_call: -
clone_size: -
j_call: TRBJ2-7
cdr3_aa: CATSRDLEDWEYEQYF
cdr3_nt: TGTGCCACCAGCAGAGATCTTGAAGACTGGGAATACGAGCAGTACTTC

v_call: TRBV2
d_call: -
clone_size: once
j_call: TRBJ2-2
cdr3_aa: CASSRGFTGELFF
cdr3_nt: TGTGCCAGCAGTCGCGGTTTCACCGGGGAGCTGTTTTTT

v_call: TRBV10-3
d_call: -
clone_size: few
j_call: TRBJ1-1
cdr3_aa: CAISGSGKTEAFF
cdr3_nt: TGTGCCATCAGTGGGTCGGGGAAGACTGAAGCTTTCTTT

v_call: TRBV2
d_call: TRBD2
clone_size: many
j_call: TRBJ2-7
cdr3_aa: CASNQRGSNEQYF
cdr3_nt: TGTGCCAGCAATCAGCGGGGGAGCAACGAGCAGTACTTC

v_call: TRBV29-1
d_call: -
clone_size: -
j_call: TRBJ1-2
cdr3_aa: CSVWDVGAYGYTF
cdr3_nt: TGCAGCGTGTGGGACGTAGGAGCCTATGGCTACACCTTC

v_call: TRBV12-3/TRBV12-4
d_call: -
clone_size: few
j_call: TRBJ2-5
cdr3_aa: CASSLFEGETQYF
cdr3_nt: TGTGCCAGCAGTTTATTCGAGGGGGAGACCCAGTACTTC

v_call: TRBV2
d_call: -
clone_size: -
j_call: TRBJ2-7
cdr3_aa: CASSLKNEQYF
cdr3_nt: TGTGCCAGCAGCCTGAAGAACGAGCAGTACTTC

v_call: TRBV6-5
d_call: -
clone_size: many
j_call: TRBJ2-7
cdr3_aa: CASRRGAGFNEQYF
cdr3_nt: TGTGCCAGCAGACGGGGCGCAGGGTTCAACGAGCAGTACTTC

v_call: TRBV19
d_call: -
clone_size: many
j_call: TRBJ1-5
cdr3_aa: CASTQGGNGQPQHF
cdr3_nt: TGTGCCAGTACTCAAGGGGGAAATGGGCAGCCCCAGCATTTT

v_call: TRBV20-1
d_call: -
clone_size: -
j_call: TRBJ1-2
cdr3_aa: CSASGWNTGDDGYTF
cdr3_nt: TGCAGTGCTAGCGGGTGGAACACCGGGGACGATGGCTACACCTTC

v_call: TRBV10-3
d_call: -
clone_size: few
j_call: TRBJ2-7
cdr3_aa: CAIGTQGMIDEQYF
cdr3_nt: TGTGCCATCGGTACTCAGGGGATGATCGACGAGCAGTACTTC

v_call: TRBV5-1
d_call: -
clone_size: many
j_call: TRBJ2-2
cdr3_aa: CASSLQGRTGELFF
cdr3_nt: TGCGCCAGCAGCTTGCAGGGGCGCACCGGGGAGCTGTTTTTT

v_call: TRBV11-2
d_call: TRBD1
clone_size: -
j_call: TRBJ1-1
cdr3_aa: CASSRDRGVAFF
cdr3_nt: TGTGCCAGCAGCCGTGACAGGGGTGTAGCTTTCTTT

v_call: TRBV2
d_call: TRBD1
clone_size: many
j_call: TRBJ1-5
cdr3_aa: CASSGRTGANQPQHF
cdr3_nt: TGTGCCAGCAGTGGTCGGACAGGGGCGAATCAGCCCCAGCATTTT

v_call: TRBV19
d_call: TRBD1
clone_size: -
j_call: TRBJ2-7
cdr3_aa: CASSPRDRLLEQYF
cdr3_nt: TGTGCCAGTAGCCCCCGGGACAGACTTCTGGAGCAGTACTTC

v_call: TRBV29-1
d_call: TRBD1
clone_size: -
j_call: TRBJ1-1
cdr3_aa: CSVAGQGTAEAFF
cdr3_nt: TGCAGCGTTGCGGGACAGGGGACGGCTGAAGCTTTCTTT

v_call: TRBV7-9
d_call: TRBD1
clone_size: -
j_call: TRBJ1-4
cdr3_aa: CASSYTGTGSEKLFF
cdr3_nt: TGTGCCAGCAGCTATACAGGGACAGGCTCTGAAAAACTGTTTTTT

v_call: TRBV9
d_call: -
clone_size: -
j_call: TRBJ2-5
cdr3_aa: CASSLGGRDQETQYF
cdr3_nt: TGTGCCAGCAGCTTAGGGGGAAGGGACCAAGAGACCCAGTACTTC

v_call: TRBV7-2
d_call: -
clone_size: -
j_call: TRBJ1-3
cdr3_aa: CASSFTDISSGNTIYF
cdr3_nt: TGCGCCAGCAGCTTTACGGACATTAGCTCTGGAAACACCATATATTTT

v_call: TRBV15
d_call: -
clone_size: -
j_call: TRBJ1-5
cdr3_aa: CATAQSGNQPQHF
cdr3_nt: TGTGCCACCGCCCAATCGGGCAATCAGCCCCAGCATTTT

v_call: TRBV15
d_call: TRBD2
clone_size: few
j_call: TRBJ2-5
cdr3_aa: CATTLGVAGVRTQYF
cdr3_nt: TGTGCCACCACCCTAGGGGTAGCGGGAGTGAGAACCCAGTACTTC

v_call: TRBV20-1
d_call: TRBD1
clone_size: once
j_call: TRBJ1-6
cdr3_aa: CSAKETGTGLSPLHF
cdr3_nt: TGCAGTGCTAAAGAAACCGGGACAGGGCTTTCACCCCTCCACTTT

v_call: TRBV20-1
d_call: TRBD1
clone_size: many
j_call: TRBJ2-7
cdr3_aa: CSVSKGAGGRNEQYF
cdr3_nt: TGCAGTGTTTCCAAAGGGGCAGGGGGCCGTAACGAGCAGTACTTC

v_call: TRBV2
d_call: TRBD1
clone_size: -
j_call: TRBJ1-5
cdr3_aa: CASSEEQGYQPQHF
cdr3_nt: TGTGCCAGCAGTGAAGAACAGGGGTATCAGCCCCAGCATTTT

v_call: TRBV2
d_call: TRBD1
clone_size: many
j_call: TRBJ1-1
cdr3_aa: CASRDRTGGTEAFF
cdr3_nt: TGTGCCAGCAGGGACCGAACAGGGGGGACTGAAGCTTTCTTT